These T cell receptor beta chains were read from a single sample in a study of cytomegalovirus exposure and HLA in healthy donors. TCRdb's table, derived via immunoSEQ multiplex PCR, lists solely in-frame clones and lacks some. Among about 90,000 clones listed, roughly 83% were seen once. The specimen sequenced was PBMCs. The receptor set was obtained from a young woman in good health and CMV-seropositive. CDR3s include the opening cysteine and the closing phenylalanine or tryptophan. The D gene is left open where the match is weak. Some rows have no size entry. The others give once, few or many, or a class for an expanded clone.

v_call	d_call	j_call	clone_size	cdr3_nt	cdr3_aa
TRBV5-8	TRBD2	TRBJ2-1	NA	TGTGCCAGCAGCCGAAATCTAGCGGGGGTCGGAAGCGAGCAGTTCTTC	CASSRNLAGVGSEQFF
TRBV5-4	NA	TRBJ1-1	NA	TGTGCCAGCAGCTTGAGGACAGCCAACACTGAAGCTTTCTTT	CASSLRTANTEAFF
TRBV9	NA	TRBJ2-7	NA	TGTGCCAGCAGTTCAAAGACCCGGCAGGGGCCCCCCTACGAGCAGTACTTC	CASSSKTRQGPPYEQYF
TRBV7-6	NA	TRBJ2-5	NA	TGTGCCAGCAGCTTAGGGCCCACACAAGAGACCCAGTACTTC	CASSLGPTQETQYF
TRBV6-4	NA	TRBJ2-2	NA	TGTGCCAGCAGAAAAGGAGAGGGGGCGAACACCGGGGAGCTGTTTTTT	CASRKGEGANTGELFF
TRBV6-1	NA	TRBJ2-1	NA	TGTGCCAGCAGTGAATTAGGGGCGATCCCGAGCTCCTACAATGAGCAGTTCTTC	CASSELGAIPSSYNEQFF
TRBV11-3	TRBD1	TRBJ1-4	NA	TGTGCCAGCAGGGAGGGGGCAGGGAGTGAAAAACTGTTTTTT	CASREGAGSEKLFF
TRBV7-8	TRBD1	TRBJ1-5	NA	TGTGCCAGCAGCCCCTGGACAGGGAGTCAGCCCCAGCATTTT	CASSPWTGSQPQHF
TRBV18	TRBD1	TRBJ2-7	NA	TGTGCCAGCTCACCGCGACAGGGAACCTACGAGCAGTACTTC	CASSPRQGTYEQYF
TRBV7-9	TRBD1	TRBJ2-7	NA	TGTGCCAGCAGCCCCGCCACGGGACAGGGGAGAGACTACGAGCAGTACTTC	CASSPATGQGRDYEQYF
TRBV6-1	TRBD1	TRBJ2-7	NA	TGTGCCAGCAGTGTGTCGGGACAGGGCTACGAGCAGTACTTC	CASSVSGQGYEQYF
TRBV6-5	NA	TRBJ2-3	NA	TGTGCCAGCAGTTTAACGACAGATTACACAGATACGCAGTATTTT	CASSLTTDYTDTQYF
TRBV30	NA	TRBJ1-5	NA	TGTGCCTGGAGTGGGGGGGGGAGTCGCAGCAATCAGCCCCAGCATTTT	CAWSGGGSRSNQPQHF
TRBV28	NA	TRBJ1-5	NA	TGTGCCAGCAGTTTAGTCGGGGAAGGTCAGCCCCAGCATTTT	CASSLVGEGQPQHF
TRBV6-1	NA	TRBJ1-2	NA	TGTGCCAGCATTCCAGACCAGGGGGGCTACACCTTC	CASIPDQGGYTF
TRBV19	NA	TRBJ2-2	NA	TGTGCCAGTAGTATGTTAGAGGACGGGGAGCTGTTTTTT	CASSMLEDGELFF
TRBV5-6	TRBD2	TRBJ2-7	NA	TGTGCCAGCAGCTGGACTAGCGGCTCCTACGAGCAGTACTTC	CASSWTSGSYEQYF
TRBV5-6	TRBD2	TRBJ2-3	NA	TGTGCCAGCAGCCAGACTAGCGGGGGCTTAGATACGCAGTATTTT	CASSQTSGGLDTQYF
TRBV27	NA	TRBJ2-5	NA	TGTGCCAGCAGCAAAAATGGAGTTTGGAACCAAGAGACCCAGTACTTC	CASSKNGVWNQETQYF
TRBV10-3	TRBD1	TRBJ2-7	NA	TGTGCCATCAGTGAGGGTAGGGGGCAGGTCGAGCAGTACTTC	CAISEGRGQVEQYF
TRBV11-3	NA	TRBJ2-7	NA	TGTGCCAGCAGCTTAGTAGGAGACGAGCAGTACTTC	CASSLVGDEQYF
TRBV5-1	NA	TRBJ2-2	NA	TGCGCCAGCAGCTTGGCCGGGGGACCGGAGGAGCTGTTTTTT	CASSLAGGPEELFF
TRBV5-4	TRBD1	TRBJ2-5	NA	TGTGCCAGCAGCCCCGACAGGGTAGGAGAGACCCAGTACTTC	CASSPDRVGETQYF
TRBV18	TRBD1	TRBJ1-1	NA	TGTGCCAGCTCACCATTGGGAGACAGGGGAAACACTGAAGCTTTCTTT	CASSPLGDRGNTEAFF
TRBV7-9	TRBD1	TRBJ2-7	NA	TGTGCCAGCAGCTTAGCGCGACAGGGAACTTCCTACGAGCAGTACTTC	CASSLARQGTSYEQYF
TRBV11-2	TRBD2	TRBJ2-3	once	TGTGCCAGCAGCTTAGTGCGGGGGGCGCTAGATACGCAGTATTTT	CASSLVRGALDTQYF
TRBV19	NA	TRBJ2-7	NA	TGTGCCAGTAGTATCCCGGGGAAGGCCGGTACCTACGAGCAGTACTTC	CASSIPGKAGTYEQYF
TRBV5-1	TRBD1	TRBJ2-3	once	TGCGCCAGCTTACACCCGGACAGGGCCTGGAGCACAGATACGCAGTATTTT	CASLHPDRAWSTDTQYF
TRBV18	TRBD1	TRBJ1-5	NA	TGTGCCAGCTCACCACAGGACAGGGGGTATCAGCCCCAGCATTTT	CASSPQDRGYQPQHF
TRBV6-5	NA	TRBJ2-7	few	TGTGCCAGCAGTCTTACTTCTTACGAGCAGTACTTC	CASSLTSYEQYF
TRBV7-2	TRBD2	TRBJ2-5	NA	TGTGCCAGCAGCTTAAGACTAGCCCAAGAGACCCAGTACTTC	CASSLRLAQETQYF
TRBV10-3	TRBD2	TRBJ2-5	NA	TGTGCCATATCGTCACTAGCGGGGGGGTACCAAGAGACCCAGTACTTC	CAISSLAGGYQETQYF
TRBV10-1	TRBD2	TRBJ2-5	NA	TGCGCCAGCAGCCCCGGACTAGCGGGGGAAGAGACCCAGTACTTC	CASSPGLAGEETQYF
TRBV19	TRBD1	TRBJ1-4	once	TGTGCCAGTAGCATGCCGGGACAGGAAAATGAAAAACTGTTTTTT	CASSMPGQENEKLFF
TRBV6-5	NA	TRBJ2-6	NA	TGTGCCAGCAGTTACTCGAGTAGAGGGGCCAACGTCCTGACTTTC	CASSYSSRGANVLTF
TRBV11-3	TRBD1	TRBJ1-6	NA	TGTGCCAGCAGCTCGCCTACCGGGACAGACCACCCCCCCCTCCACTTT	CASSSPTGTDHPPLHF
TRBV27	TRBD2	TRBJ2-1	once	TGTGCCAGCAGTCTGACTAGCGGGGGGTGGACGGAGCAGTTCTTC	CASSLTSGGWTEQFF
TRBV11-2	TRBD1	TRBJ1-6	NA	TGTGCCAGCAGCTTATCGCCCGGGACAGATAATTCACCCCTCCACTTT	CASSLSPGTDNSPLHF
TRBV6-5	TRBD1	TRBJ1-2	NA	TGTGCCAGCAGGATGGACAGGGACTATGGCTACACCTTC	CASRMDRDYGYTF
TRBV10-1	TRBD1	TRBJ2-3	NA	TGCGCCAGCAGTGCGACCGGGACAGGGATTGAAACAGATACGCAGTATTTT	CASSATGTGIETDTQYF
TRBV19	TRBD1	TRBJ1-5	NA	TGTGCCAGTAGTATATGGGGGACAGGGTTCAATCAGCCCCAGCATTTT	CASSIWGTGFNQPQHF
TRBV18	NA	TRBJ1-1	NA	TGTGCCAGCTCACCACGTGACAAACGACAAAGGCCTGAAGCTTTCTTT	CASSPRDKRQRPEAFF
TRBV5-1	NA	TRBJ2-1	NA	TGCGCCAGCAGCCAGATCCTCAATGAGCAGTTCTTC	CASSQILNEQFF
TRBV7-9	NA	TRBJ2-1	NA	TGTGCCAGCAGCCCCGACGGGGGGCGCTCCTACAATGAGCAGTTCTTC	CASSPDGGRSYNEQFF
TRBV7-9	TRBD1	TRBJ1-2	NA	TGTGCCAGCAGCTCGGACAGGGGCTATGGCTACACCTTC	CASSSDRGYGYTF
TRBV6-5	NA	TRBJ1-1	once	TGTGCCAGCAGTTACTCGAGTCGAGGGTTGGGCACTGAAGCTTTCTTT	CASSYSSRGLGTEAFF
TRBV5-5	TRBD2	TRBJ2-3	NA	TGTGCCAGCAGTACTAAGGGGGGACTAGCAGATAGCACAGATACGCAGTATTTT	CASSTKGGLADSTDTQYF
TRBV4-2	TRBD2	TRBJ2-5	NA	TGTGCCAGCAGCCAAGTCGGGACTAGCGAAGAGACCCAGTACTTC	CASSQVGTSEETQYF
TRBV6-1	NA	TRBJ2-3	NA	TGTGCCAGCAGTCCGGTCGGGAACGGGGATACGCAGTATTTT	CASSPVGNGDTQYF
TRBV5-8	NA	TRBJ1-4	NA	TGTGCCAGCAGCTCAAAAAAACCGGGACACGAAAAACTGTTTTTT	CASSSKKPGHEKLFF
TRBV11-2	NA	TRBJ2-5	NA	TGTGCCAGCAGCTTAGATCCAGGGCAAGAGACCCAGTACTTC	CASSLDPGQETQYF
TRBV4-3	TRBD1	TRBJ2-2	NA	TGCGCCAGCAGCCGCGCACCGGGACAGGGGGAATCCGGGGAGCTGTTTTTT	CASSRAPGQGESGELFF
TRBV5-6	NA	TRBJ2-3	NA	TGTGCCAGCAGCCCCACCTTGGGCGGGAGCACAGATACGCAGTATTTT	CASSPTLGGSTDTQYF
TRBV30	TRBD2	TRBJ2-7	NA	TGTGCCTGGGGGGGAGGGGAGGGCTACGAGCAGTACTTC	CAWGGGEGYEQYF
TRBV25-1	NA	TRBJ2-7	NA	TGTGCCAGCAGTGGTAACAGGGTAACCTACGAGCAGTACTTC	CASSGNRVTYEQYF